Below, one TCR beta chain is given with its context. Its antigen is unknown. These data are taken from a study of PD-1 blockade in classical Hodgkin lymphoma. Every patient experienced relapse after autologous stem cell transplantation, and brentuximab vedotin exposure varied. Study-level results: By C4D1, diversity of CD4+ TCRs had risen significantly, whereas that of CD8+ TCRs had not. Complete responders possessed baseline diversity comparable to newly diagnosed patients.

This table comes from immunoSEQ multiplex PCR, and its TCRdb copy is limited to in-frame clones, with some not included. The data show about 97,000 clones, 65% to 85% seen once. The CDR3 consists of 14 residues. Germline CDR1 is MNHEY and CDR2 is SMNVEV (reference sequence). V trimming: 9 bases; J trimming: 3 bases; junction bases outside the gene matches: 9. The clonotype comes from a human donor with classical Hodgkin lymphoma. The genes are TRBV27 and TRBJ2-7, with TRBD2 matching 9 bases. The starting material was peripheral blood mononuclear cells (PBMCs), obtained at baseline. The CDR3: CASYPGTSSYEQYF. The CDR3 DNA sequence: TGTGCCAGTTACCCCGGGACTAGCAGCTACGAGCAGTACTTC.